The 10 T cell receptor beta chains given below trace back to one sample, sequenced in a study of CD4 T cells in relation to SARS-CoV-2 and coronaviruses. Method: immunoSEQ multiplex PCR; TCRdb's copy keeps in-frame clones and lacks some. Among 15,000 to 25,000 clones listed, 77% were seen once. These TCRs are of unknown antigen specificity. Unexposed donor CD4+ T cells date from about 2011-2018, before the COVID-19 pandemic. After approximately 10 days of culture, CD4+ T cells were isolated. Sequencing was carried out using CD4+ T cells from PBMCs, cultured in vitro. All receptors come from a human donor in good health.

The chain combines TRBV29-1 with TRBJ2-7; tentatively, D is TRBD2 (6 bases). The germline gives CDR1 SQVTM, CDR2 ANQGSEA. V gave up 6 bases and J gave up 4 bases, with 16 bases separating them. The CDR3 is 13 residues long. In DNA, the CDR3 is TGCAGCGTGGCTTGTAGCGGTAAGTACGAGCAGTACTTC. Amino acids: CSVACSGKYEQYF.

V usage is TRBV7-2 and J usage is TRBJ2-7; 7 positions agree with TRBD1. The CDR3 spans 15 residues. The V segment lost 5 bases and the J segment 4 bases; nucleotides outside the gene matches: 11. In germline, CDR1 is SGHTA, CDR2 FQGNSA. This CDR3 reads CASSLGGEIVYEQYF. The CDR3, as DNA: TGTGCCAGCAGCCTAGGGGGCGAAATAGTATACGAGCAGTACTTC.

The genes are TRBV4-3 and TRBJ2-1; TRBD2 aligns across 7 bases. In germline, CDR1 is LGHNA, CDR2 YSLEER. The CDR3 is 16 amino acids. With V trimmed by 0 bases and J by 7 bases, 9 bases remained unmatched. DNA of the CDR3: TGCGCCAGCAGCCAAGATTTGGCTAGCGGAGAAAATGAGCAGTTCTTC. Protein sequence: CASSQDLASGENEQFF.

V usage is TRBV20-1 and J usage is TRBJ2-2, with D unclear. V dropped 1 base and J dropped 7 bases, with 4 bases sitting between them. The V gene's germline CDR1 is DFQATT and CDR2 SNEGSKA (reference sequence). The length of the CDR3 is 11 residues. The CDR3 is CSARGDGELFF. CDR3 nucleotide sequence: TGCAGTGCTAGAGGGGACGGGGAGCTGTTTTTT.

The chain carries TRBV5-1 and TRBJ2-1; TRBD2 aligns across 8 bases. Germline-derived CDR1 and CDR2 are SGHRS and YFSETQ. Losses at the gene ends were 2 bases for V and 8 bases for J; bases not matched to a gene: 12. This CDR3 region has 16 residues. CDR3 bases: TGCGCCAGCAGCTTAGGGGAAGGACTAGCTTTCGATGAGCAGTTCTTC. The encoded protein is CASSLGEGLAFDEQFF.

The rearrangement uses TRBV9 and TRBJ2-5, with 16 bases identical to TRBD2. Trimming took 4 bases from V and 1 from J; bases not matched to a gene: 7. The CDR3 is 18 amino acids. CDR1 SGDLS and CDR2 YYNGEE come from the germline V gene. The CDR3: CASSFTGTSGRAQETQYF. CDR3 sequence (DNA): TGTGCCAGCAGCTTTACCGGGACTAGCGGGAGGGCCCAAGAGACCCAGTACTTC.

The V gene is TRBV10-3, the J gene TRBJ1-2; a possible D gene is TRBD1 (6 bases). The CDR3 runs to 16 residues. CDR1 is ENHRY, CDR2 SYGVKD, per germline. The V and J ends lost 5 bases and 3 bases respectively, with 19 bases between them. The CDR3 is CAISSPNRVTDYGYTF. CDR3 bases: TGTGCCATCAGTTCCCCAAACAGGGTAACGGACTATGGCTACACCTTC.

The V and J genes are TRBV4-3 and TRBJ2-1, with TRBD1 identical over 9 bases. The J segment lost 6 bases and the V segment lost 2 bases, leaving 11 bases of the junction unmatched. The CDR3 extends over 17 amino acids. Germline lookup yields CDR1 LGHNA and CDR2 YSLEER. CDR3 nucleotide sequence: TGCGCCAGCAGCCAACGGCAAACCGGGACAGGGTCCAATGAGCAGTTCTTC. Translation gives CASSQRQTGTGSNEQFF.

The CDR3 is CASSGAGRRSEQFF. CDR3 in DNA: TGCGCCAGCAGTGGAGCTGGGAGACGGAGTGAGCAGTTCTTC. This chain joins TRBV10-1 and TRBJ2-1; possibly TRBD2 for D (5 bases). The CDR3 is 14 amino acids. V lost 4 bases and J 9 bases, leaving 16 bases between the germline ends. Germline loops: CDR1 WNHNN, CDR2 SYGVQD (reference sequence).

The V and J genes are TRBV28 and TRBJ2-5; tentatively, D is TRBD2 (6 bases). V lost 3 bases and J lost 2, with 10 bases in between. The CDR3 consists of 14 residues. Germline CDR1 MDHEN, CDR2 SYDVKM. The CDR3 sequence is CASSLLGLQETQYF. CDR3 DNA sequence: TGTGCCAGCAGTTTGTTAGGACTACAAGAGACCCAGTACTTC.